A single sample gave rise to the 31 T cell receptor beta chains below, sequenced in a study of CD8 T cells in Susac syndrome (dated 2019 in TCRdb). The library was generated by the immunoSEQ multiplex PCR assay. RNA was extracted using the RNeasy kit, and about 0.45 to 1 microgram was reverse transcribed with random hexamers. TCRdb reprocessing: public reads trimmed at Q25 with fastp, clones called with MiXCR, in-frame beta chains kept. Rows merge per CDR3 protein into single entries with the most common DNA and genes. This sample comprises 160,000 or so distinct CDR3 sequences, 90% to 95% of them detected only once. The ten largest clones add up to more than 0.2% of the sample. The source material was CD8+ T cells from PBMCs. These receptors were collected from a human donor with multiple sclerosis.

V is TRBV2 and J is TRBJ2-7; D ambiguous. The CDR3 contains 10 residues. Trimming left V 7 bases short and J 3 bases short, with 4 bases between. Germline values: CDR1 SNHLY, CDR2 FYNNEI. DNA for the CDR3: TGTGCCAGCAAGGGCTACGAGCAGTACTTC. As protein: CASKGYEQYF.

The chain uses TRBV7-9 and TRBJ2-3; possible D gene TRBD1, 6 bases. Trimming shortened V by 2 bases and J by 2 bases, and 8 bases separated the two germline ends. Germline CDR1 is SEHNR and CDR2 is FQNEAQ (reference sequence). The CDR3 runs 14 residues. The CDR3 loop is CASSLWDNTDTQYF. The DNA of the CDR3 is TGTGCCAGCAGCTTATGGGACAACACAGATACGCAGTATTTT. Together with reference TRBV7-9 and TRBJ2-3, the CDR3 gives the full variable domain: DTGVSQNPRHKITKRGQNVTFRCDPISEHNRLYWYRQTLGQGPEFLTYFQNEAQLEKSRLLSDRFSAERPKGSFSTLEIQRTEQGDSAMYLCASSLWDNTDTQYFGPGTRLTVL.

The chain links TRBV30 to TRBJ2-1, with 7 bases matching TRBD2. CDR3 length equals 14 residues. Germline assignment: CDR1 GTSNPN and CDR2 SVGIG (reference sequence). The ends lost 6 bases at V and 8 bases at J; junction bases unmatched: 13. CDR3 sequence (DNA): TGTGCCTGCCCTTCCGAGCGGGGTAGCTATGAGCAGTTCTTC. Translation gives CACPSERGSYEQFF.

This sequence joins TRBV6-2 or TRBV6-3 and TRBJ1-5; 7 positions match TRBD1. Germline V gene data show CDR1 as MNHEY and CDR2 as SVGEGT. V shed 6 bases, J shed 0 bases, and the junction held 14 bases outside the gene matches. The CDR3 runs to 18 residues. CDR3 nucleotide sequence: TGTGCCAGCAGCTTAGGGACAGACACCTCCTATAGCAATCAGCCCCAGCATTTT. Amino acids: CASSLGTDTSYSNQPQHF.

The sample holds one count of this clonotype. The genes are TRBV12-3 or TRBV12-4 and TRBJ2-2; D is possibly TRBD1 (6 bases). The length of the CDR3 is 14 residues. Trimming left V 5 bases short and J 4 bases short, with 11 bases between. CDR3 sequence (DNA): TGTGCCAGCAGTACCCGAGGGGGCACCGGGGAGCTGTTTTTT. Translating it yields CASSTRGGTGELFF.

The V and J genes are TRBV7-7 and TRBJ2-7; D might be TRBD1 or TRBD2, each matching 7 bases. V lost 1 base to trimming and J lost 3 bases, with 31 bases between them. This CDR3 is built from 21 residues. Germline V CDR1 and CDR2: SSHAT, FNYEAQ (reference sequence). The CDR3 reads CASSLGSTHSNTRGGDYEQYF. The CDR3 DNA reads TGTGCCAGCAGCTTAGGCTCCACACACTCCAACACCAGGGGGGGTGACTACGAGCAGTACTTC.

This clonotype was counted only a few times. This chain joins TRBV11-2 and TRBJ2-3, with no clear D. The germline CDR1 and CDR2 sequences are SGHAT and FQNNGV. This CDR3 region has 12 residues. The ends were cut back, 4 bases at V and 5 bases at J, with 7 bases in the middle. The CDR3, as DNA: TGTGCCAGCAGCTCTAGTGGAGATACGCAGTATTTT. Protein: CASSSSGDTQYF.

The V call is TRBV20-1, the J call TRBJ2-7, with TRBD1 matching 10 bases. J gave up 4 bases and V 6 bases, and 3 bases lay outside the gene matches. CDR3 length: 12 residues. Germline lookup yields CDR1 DFQATT and CDR2 SNEGSKA (reference sequence). The CDR3 spells CSAPDRGYEQYF. The DNA of the CDR3 is TGCAGTGCCCCGGACAGGGGGTACGAGCAGTACTTC.

The V and J genes are TRBV6-5 and TRBJ1-2; D might be TRBD1 (6 bases). Germline V CDR1 and CDR2: MNHEY, SVGAGI. This CDR3 contains 13 residues. V was trimmed by 0 bases and J by 7 bases, leaving 9 bases between them. This chain's CDR3 is CASSYSNRAGYTF. The CDR3 bases are TGTGCCAGCAGTTACTCGAACAGGGCTGGCTACACCTTC.

The chain couples TRBV30 to TRBJ2-1, with D hard to call. The CDR3 is 13 residues long. The germline gives CDR1 GTSNPN, CDR2 SVGIG (reference sequence). The V end lost 0 bases, the J end lost 4 bases, and 7 bases lay between the germline ends. The DNA of the CDR3 is TGTGCCTGGAGTGTAGGACGGTACAATGAGCAGTTCTTC. Encoded protein: CAWSVGRYNEQFF.

The chain joins TRBV14 to TRBJ1-1; the D gene is possibly TRBD1 (6 bases). Looked up from germline, CDR1 is SGHDN and CDR2 is FVKESK. The CDR3 consists of 16 residues. The V end was cut by 6 bases, the J end by 0 bases, with 17 bases between. DNA for the CDR3: TGTGCCAGCAGATCTACAGGGAACGAGATGAACACTGAAGCTTTCTTT. Encoded protein: CASRSTGNEMNTEAFF. Together with reference TRBV14 and TRBJ1-1, the CDR3 gives the full variable domain: EAGVTQFPSHSVIEKGQTVTLRCDPISGHDNLYWYRRVMGKEIKFLLHFVKESKQDESGMPNNRFLAERTGGTYSTLKVQPAELEDSGVYFCASRSTGNEMNTEAFFGQGTRLTVV.

The genes are TRBV10-3 and TRBJ2-7; D tentatively reads TRBD1 or TRBD2 (7 bases each). V was clipped by 11 bases and J by 1 base, with 15 bases between them. From germline, CDR1 is ENHRY and CDR2 SYGVKD. This CDR3 contains 13 residues. The CDR3 nucleotides read TGTGCCCTGGGGGGGGACAGTTCCTACGAGCAGTACTTC. Translated, it gives CALGGDSSYEQYF.

The chain uses TRBV7-9 and TRBJ2-4; the D gene is possibly TRBD2 (6 bases). Germline loops: CDR1 SEHNR, CDR2 FQNEAQ (reference sequence). The CDR3 covers 16 residues. V gave up 2 bases and J gave up 1 base, with 12 bases separating them. CDR3 nucleotides: TGTGCCAGCAGCTTAAATCGGGGGAGTGCCAAAAACATTCAGTACTTC. Translated, it gives CASSLNRGSAKNIQYF.

The chain couples TRBV15 to TRBJ2-1; 12 bases fit TRBD2. Trimming at V came to 7 bases and at J to 7 bases, leaving 8 bases not matched to a gene. Germline V gives CDR1 LNHNV, CDR2 YYDKDF (reference sequence). CDR3 length: 15 amino acids. CDR3 DNA: TGTGCCACCACCGAACTAGCGGGGGGAGGGAATGAGCAGTTCTTC. Its protein is CATTELAGGGNEQFF. Drawing the rest from reference TRBV15 and TRBJ2-1, the complete variable domain is DAMVIQNPRYQVTQFGKPVTLSCSQTLNHNVMYWYQQKSSQAPKLLFHYYDKDFNNEADTPDNFQSRRPNTSFCFLDIRSPGLGDTAMYLCATTELAGGGNEQFFGPGTRLTVL.

This clonotype was counted a single time. The gene calls are TRBV2 and TRBJ1-2, with 8 bases lining up with TRBD1. CDR1 SNHLY and CDR2 FYNNEI come from the germline V gene. The V and J ends lost 6 bases and 4 bases, in that order; junction bases with no gene match: 7. The CDR3 totals 14 residues. The CDR3 sequence is CASSQGARVYGYTF. The CDR3 DNA is TGTGCCAGCAGCCAGGGGGCCAGGGTCTATGGCTACACCTTC.

This chain uses TRBV7-2 with TRBJ2-1; D uncertain. V was trimmed by 3 bases and J by 8 bases, leaving 11 bases between them. The CDR3 extends over 13 amino acids. The germline gives CDR1 SGHTA, CDR2 FQGNSA. The CDR3 nucleotides are TGTGCCAGCAGCTTTTCTGCTGGGCATGAGCAGTTCTTC. Translated, it gives CASSFSAGHEQFF.

This clonotype occurred once. This rearrangement joins TRBV7-9 to TRBJ2-7; 9 bases are a match to TRBD1. The CDR3 length is 16 residues. Trimming removed 0 bases from V and 4 bases from J; junction bases left unmatched: 7. CDR1 is SEHNR, CDR2 FQNEAQ, per germline (reference sequence). Written as DNA, the CDR3 is TGTGCCAGCAGCTTAGCGCGGGACAGGGAGGGATACGAGCAGTACTTC. The encoded protein is CASSLARDREGYEQYF.

The rearrangement links TRBV20-1 to TRBJ1-1; D gene uncertain. CDR3 size: 14 residues. Germline loops: CDR1 DFQATT, CDR2 SNEGSKA (reference sequence). Trimming stripped 0 bases from V and 5 bases from J, with 13 bases between. CDR3 amino acids: CSAREATSPTEAFF. CDR3 nucleotide sequence: TGCAGTGCTAGAGAAGCCACGAGTCCGACTGAAGCTTTCTTT.

The rearrangement joins TRBV29-1 to TRBJ2-4, with 7 positions matching TRBD2. Germline V gene lookup returns CDR1 SQVTM and CDR2 ANQGSEA. The ends lost 0 bases at V and 6 bases at J; junction bases unmatched: 8. The length of the CDR3 is 15 residues. The CDR3 DNA follows: TGCAGCGTTGAAGATATCGGCAGGGAGGGAAACATTCAGTACTTC. Its protein product is CSVEDIGREGNIQYF.

V gene TRBV27 combines with J gene TRBJ2-1, with TRBD2 as a possible D gene (6 bases). Trimming left V 2 bases short and J 7 bases short, with 9 bases between. Germline CDR1 reads MNHEY; CDR2 reads SMNVEV (reference sequence). This CDR3 has 13 residues. The CDR3 DNA sequence: TGTGCCAGCAGTTTAGGGGCGGGGAATGAGCAGTTCTTC. Its translation: CASSLGAGNEQFF.

This chain links TRBV15 with TRBJ1-5; D is undetermined. The CDR3 spans 13 residues. The germline CDR1 and CDR2 sequences are LNHNV and YYDKDF (reference sequence). The V end lost 0 bases, the J end lost 2 bases, and 2 bases lay between the germline ends. The CDR3 protein is CATSREGNQPQHF. The CDR3 bases are TGTGCCACCAGCAGAGAGGGCAATCAGCCCCAGCATTTT.

This chain uses TRBV27 with TRBJ2-2; 8 nucleotides align to TRBD2. CDR1 MNHEY and CDR2 SMNVEV come from the germline V gene (reference sequence). CDR3 length equals 14 residues. V shed 5 bases, J shed 6 bases, and the junction held 5 bases outside the gene matches. In DNA form, the CDR3 reads TGTGCCAGCAGTGTGGGCGGGGGGCCCGGGGAGCTGTTTTTT. It is translated as CASSVGGGPGELFF.

The rearrangement joins TRBV28 to TRBJ1-1, with D uncertain. The CDR3 length is 13 residues. CDR1 MDHEN and CDR2 SYDVKM come from the germline V gene. Between the trimmed V and J ends, which lost 3 bases and 6 bases, there was a span of 11 bases. The CDR3 spells CASSFAGYPEAFF. The CDR3 DNA sequence: TGTGCCAGCAGTTTTGCGGGGTACCCTGAAGCTTTCTTT.

V is TRBV15 and J is TRBJ2-1; TRBD1 matches 8 bases. Trimming at V came to 5 bases and at J to 7 bases, leaving 7 bases not matched to a gene. The length of the CDR3 is 14 residues. Germline loops: CDR1 LNHNV, CDR2 YYDKDF (reference sequence). The CDR3 region is CATSFGQGTNEQFF. CDR3 coding DNA: TGTGCCACCAGCTTTGGACAGGGAACGAATGAGCAGTTCTTC.

This clonotype has only one observation. This sequence joins TRBV13 and TRBJ1-1, with 7 bases matching TRBD1. The CDR3 is made up of 16 amino acids. Trimming removed 4 bases from V and 5 bases from J; junction bases left unmatched: 13. CDR1 is PRHDT, CDR2 FYEKMQ, per germline (reference sequence). The CDR3 DNA reads TGTGCCAGCAGCTCCATTTCAGAGGGGGCCACGACTGAAGCTTTCTTT. Protein sequence: CASSSISEGATTEAFF.

The V and J genes are TRBV12-3 or TRBV12-4 and TRBJ2-3, with D possibly matching TRBD2 (6 bases). CDR3 size: 19 residues. V lost 5 bases and J 2 bases, leaving 26 bases between the germline ends. In nucleotides, the CDR3 is TGTGCCAGCAGTCCCTGGGGGGTTCGGGACCCAACGAACACAGATACGCAGTATTTT. Translated: CASSPWGVRDPTNTDTQYF.

V and J are TRBV30 and TRBJ2-7; no definite D call. Trimming cost V 0 bases and J 0 bases, with 15 bases left between them. This CDR3 spans 16 amino acids. Germline-derived CDR1 and CDR2 are GTSNPN and SVGIG (reference sequence). CDR3 sequence (DNA): TGTGCCTGGAGTGTAACAGCATCACCGAGCTCCTACGAGCAGTACTTC. Encoded protein: CAWSVTASPSSYEQYF.

The V and J genes are TRBV5-1 and TRBJ2-5, with TRBD1 matching 9 bases. From germline, CDR1 is SGHRS and CDR2 YFSETQ. The J segment lost 5 bases and the V segment lost 4 bases, leaving 6 bases of the junction unmatched. The CDR3 covers 14 residues. The CDR3: CASSLPTGGETQYF. The CDR3 DNA follows: TGCGCCAGCAGCCTACCGACAGGGGGGGAGACCCAGTACTTC.

This rearrangement joins TRBV5-1 to TRBJ1-1, with D perhaps matching TRBD1 (5 bases). Germline CDR1 SGHRS, CDR2 YFSETQ. Trimming pared 0 bases from V and 7 bases from J, leaving 13 bases between. The CDR3 sequence is 14 residues long. CDR3 in DNA: TGCGCCAGCAGCTTGGCCCCGGGGGTCCGTGAAGCTTTCTTT. Encoded protein: CASSLAPGVREAFF.

V is TRBV12-3 or TRBV12-4 and J is TRBJ1-1, with D maybe TRBD1 (5 bases). The CDR3 extends over 14 amino acids. The germline V and J ends were trimmed by 6 bases and 0 bases, with 11 bases remaining between them. CDR3 DNA sequence: TGTGCCAGCAGCCCGGGACGTATGAACACTGAAGCTTTCTTT. Residues: CASSPGRMNTEAFF.

The chain couples TRBV7-9 to TRBJ2-1; 10 nucleotides line up with TRBD2. The J segment lost 5 bases and the V segment lost 10 bases, leaving 8 bases of the junction unmatched. Germline CDR1 SEHNR, CDR2 FQNEAQ (reference sequence). The CDR3 loop spans 14 amino acids. CDR3 coding DNA: TGTGCCACACGGTGGACTAGCGGCGACAATGAGCAGTTCTTC. Translated, it gives CATRWTSGDNEQFF.